A single sample is the source of the 19 T cell receptor beta chains below, sequenced in a study of molecular identifiers for immune sequencing clone quantification. From the PCR reads, TCRdb called clonotypes with MiXCR, one entry per CDR3 protein. The data hold hundreds of thousands of distinct CDR3 sequences, with roughly 27% observed a single time. The sample consisted of naive CD8+ T cells from blood, with Jurkat cell RNA spiked in. Described subset: FACS-sorted CD8+CD4-CCR7+CD45RA+ naive T cells. These receptors were taken from a human donor in good health. Some libraries in this study had Jurkat cell RNA spiked in.

There are a few counts of this clonotype. This chain uses TRBV2 with TRBJ1-4; D call uncertain. The CDR3 runs to 20 residues. Trimming took off 1 base at V and 0 bases at J, with 21 bases between the two ends. CDR1 and CDR2 from the germline V gene are SNHLY and FYNNEI. This CDR3 reads CASSEEGGSQLVPTNEKLFF. The CDR3 nucleotides read TGTGCCAGCAGTGAAGAGGGCGGCAGCCAGCTGGTACCAACTAATGAAAAACTGTTTTTT.

This clonotype came up a few times. The V and J genes are TRBV7-2 and TRBJ2-7; 10 bases agree with TRBD2. V lost 0 bases, J lost 2 bases, and 4 bases stayed unmatched. This CDR3 is 16 amino acids long. Looked up from germline, CDR1 is SGHTA and CDR2 is FQGNSA. The CDR3 sequence is CASSLARTSGTYEQYF. The DNA for the CDR3 is TGTGCCAGCAGCTTAGCCAGGACTAGCGGCACCTACGAGCAGTACTTC.

This clonotype occurred many times. The J gene is TRBJ2-3, the V gene TRBV7-9; D gene ambiguous. CDR1 SEHNR and CDR2 FQNEAQ come from the germline V gene (reference sequence). The CDR3 is 13 amino acids. Trimming pared 2 bases from V and 10 bases from J, leaving 13 bases between. This CDR3 reads CASSLSRLVAQYF. The CDR3 DNA reads TGTGCCAGCAGCTTATCAAGGCTAGTCGCGCAGTATTTT.

There are many counts of this clonotype. This rearrangement joins TRBV3-1 to TRBJ2-3, with TRBD2 as a possible D gene (6 bases). CDR1 is LGHDT, CDR2 YNNKEL, per germline (reference sequence). V lost 0 bases to trimming and J lost 0 bases, with 7 bases between them. CDR3 length: 15 amino acids. CDR3 nucleotide sequence: TGTGCCAGCAGCCAAGAGGGGGGAAGCACAGATACGCAGTATTTT. This gives the protein CASSQEGGSTDTQYF.

This chain joins TRBV7-9 and TRBJ2-7; D not certain. This CDR3 comprises 14 residues. V lost 5 bases to trimming and J lost 4 bases, with 15 bases between them. From germline, CDR1 is SEHNR and CDR2 FQNEAQ (reference sequence). The CDR3 DNA sequence: TGTGCCAGCAGCCTCGGTGGGGATCTTTACGAGCAGTACTTC. Amino acid sequence: CASSLGGDLYEQYF.

About this clonotype: A much larger clone lies one base from this, so it may be a read error. This chain connects TRBV29-1 to TRBJ2-7, with TRBD2 identical over 11 bases. CDR3 length: 15 residues. Looked up from germline, CDR1 is SQVTM and CDR2 is ANQGSEA. CDR3 nucleotide sequence: TGCAGAGTGGCGACCTTCGGGACTAGCGGCCACGAGCAGTACTTC. It codes for CRVATFGTSGHEQYF.

There are many counts of this clonotype. The gene calls are TRBV10-2 and TRBJ2-3; TRBD1 matches at 8 bases. Germline-derived CDR1 and CDR2 are WSHSY and SAAADI. Losses at the gene ends were 5 bases for V and 1 base for J; bases not matched to a gene: 8. The CDR3 length is 16 residues. As DNA, the CDR3 is TGCGCCAGCAGTTCTCCGGACAGGGAAGGCACAGATACGCAGTATTTT. It codes for CASSSPDREGTDTQYF.

This clonotype has just a few counts. The chain uses TRBV6-1 and TRBJ2-7, with TRBD1 matching 9 bases. The germline gives CDR1 MNHNS, CDR2 SASEGT. V lost 2 bases and J lost 5; bases outside the gene matches: 7. The CDR3 is 15 amino acids. CDR3 loop: CASSEYRGLPDEQYF. DNA of the CDR3: TGTGCCAGCAGTGAATACAGGGGGCTCCCAGACGAGCAGTACTTC.

This clonotype has ten or more counts. V usage is TRBV3-1 and J usage is TRBJ1-3; the D is unclear. There are 16 residues in the CDR3. The V end lost 3 bases, the J end lost 0 bases, and 12 bases lay between the germline ends. CDR1 LGHDT and CDR2 YNNKEL come from the germline V gene (reference sequence). The CDR3 DNA is TGTGCCAGCAGCCATCCCGAGTCGTTCTCTGGAAACACCATATATTTT. Amino acid sequence: CASSHPESFSGNTIYF.

About this clonotype: This may come from a read error, since a much larger clone is one base off. The chain links TRBV6-2 or TRBV6-3 to TRBJ1-2; D gene uncertain. Germline V lookup: CDR1 MNHEY, CDR2 SVGEGT. V shed 4 bases and J shed 4 bases, with 19 bases lying between them. The CDR3 totals 16 residues. CDR3 sequence: CASSSLDNTPIYGYTF. In nucleotides, the CDR3 is TGTGCCAGCAGTTCCCTAGACAACACCCCCATCTATGGCTACACCTTC.

In its sample, this clonotype was seen a few times. The J gene is TRBJ1-2, the V gene TRBV13; possibly TRBD1 for D (5 bases). The V end lost 4 bases, the J end lost 8 bases, and 17 bases lay between the germline ends. CDR3 size: 14 residues. CDR1 is PRHDT, CDR2 FYEKMQ, per germline (reference sequence). The CDR3 loop is CASSSGRMPQGYTF. As DNA, the CDR3 is TGTGCCAGCAGCTCGGGACGTATGCCCCAGGGCTACACCTTC.

A word on this clonotype: Since a much larger clone is just one base distant, this may be a read error. The conserved phenylalanine or tryptophan is not found at the CDR3 terminus, so this likely reflects a read error. The rearrangement joins TRBV19 to TRBJ1-5; D call uncertain. CDR1 is LNHDA, CDR2 SQIVND, per germline (reference sequence). This CDR3 spans 15 amino acids. Trimming cost V 3 bases and J 0 bases, with 9 bases left between them. DNA of the CDR3: TGTGCCAGTAGTATCTCGGAATATAGCAATCAGCCCCAGCATCTT. It is translated as CASSISEYSNQPQHL.

This clonotype has at least ten counts. The chain uses TRBV5-6 and TRBJ2-1, with 10 bases matching TRBD2. CDR1 is SGHDT, CDR2 YYEEEE, per germline. The CDR3 runs 16 residues. V gave up 5 bases and J gave up 2 bases; unmatched junction bases: 7. The CDR3 DNA follows: TGTGCCAGCAGTCTTGAACTAGCGGGACCCTACAATGAGCAGTTCTTC. It translates to CASSLELAGPYNEQFF.

This clonotype appeared a few times. This chain links TRBV20-1 with TRBJ1-4; D may be TRBD1 (5 bases). Trimming pared 1 base from V and 8 bases from J, leaving 17 bases between. CDR3 length equals 15 residues. Germline CDR1 is DFQATT and CDR2 is SNEGSKA (reference sequence). The chain's CDR3 is CSARVPGELGEKLFF. CDR3 sequence (DNA): TGCAGTGCTAGAGTGCCGGGGGAACTGGGGGAAAAACTGTTTTTT.

This clonotype was seen ten or more times. The chain employs TRBV2 and TRBJ2-3; possibly TRBD2 for D (6 bases). V was trimmed by 2 bases and J by 3 bases, leaving 12 bases between them. Germline V gene lookup returns CDR1 SNHLY and CDR2 FYNNEI. The CDR3 is 15 residues long. CDR3: CASSEWASVTDTQYF. The CDR3 region has the DNA TGTGCCAGCAGTGAATGGGCTAGCGTGACAGATACGCAGTATTTT.

In the case of this clonotype: This may arise from a read error, as a much more abundant clone is one base away. The J gene is TRBJ2-7, the V gene TRBV28, with D possibly matching TRBD2 (5 bases). The CDR3 is 16 residues long. CDR1 is MDHEN, CDR2 SYDVKM, per germline. The V gene lost 2 bases and the J gene lost 2 bases, with 16 bases spanning the gap. In DNA form, the CDR3 reads TGTGCCAGCAGTTTAAATCAGAGGGAAAAGACCTACGAGCAGTACTTC. Its translation is CASSLNQREKTYEQYF.

This clonotype was seen at least ten times. The V and J genes are TRBV20-1 and TRBJ2-7; 9 nucleotides match TRBD2. J lost 5 bases, V lost 5 bases, and 4 bases had no gene match. The germline V gene encodes CDR1 DFQATT and CDR2 SNEGSKA (reference sequence). The CDR3 has 12 residues. The CDR3, as DNA: TGCAGTGCTCAGGGACTAGCCCACGAGCAGTACTTC. Translating gives CSAQGLAHEQYF.

There are many counts of this clonotype. This chain connects TRBV12-5 to TRBJ2-7; D gene ambiguous. Trimming left V 7 bases short and J 3 bases short, with 13 bases between. Germline values: CDR1 LGHNT, CDR2 FRNRAP. The CDR3 runs 13 residues. The CDR3 here is CASDEVGGYEQYF. The DNA for the CDR3 is TGTGCTAGTGATGAGGTGGGCGGCTACGAGCAGTACTTC.

The rearrangement links TRBV7-6 to TRBJ2-5; D remains unclear. CDR1 is SGHVS and CDR2 is FNYEAQ in the germline V gene. The CDR3 totals 13 residues. Trimming shortened V by 5 bases and J by 9 bases, and 16 bases separated the two germline ends. CDR3 loop: CASSPIPAESQYF. CDR3 bases: TGTGCCAGCAGCCCTATTCCGGCGGAGTCCCAGTACTTC.